These T cell receptor beta chains were read from a single sample in a study of Ad26.COV2.S vaccination and SARS-CoV-2 variants. Generated by immunoSEQ multiplex PCR, the TCRdb table keeps only in-frame clones and is missing some. The data show some 340,000 clones, with 85% seen just once and 2% to 2.5% held by the top ten. Sample: peripheral blood, taken in a trial of Ad26.COV2.S vaccine versus placebo. Receptors originate from a person aged 18-60 years who received the Ad26.COV2.S COVID-19 vaccine or a placebo. CDR3s include the opening cysteine and the closing phenylalanine or tryptophan. A D gene is named only where the DNA matches it firmly. The size field is filled for only some rows; it gives once, few, many or a size class.

J: TRBJ1-5
D: TRBD1
length: 15
size: .
V: TRBV27
CDR3: CASSFRGGSNQPQHF
DNA: TGTGCCAGCAGTTTCAGGGGGGGAAGCAATCAGCCCCAGCATTTT

J: TRBJ2-2
D: TRBD1
length: 16
size: .
V: TRBV11-2
CDR3: CASSPRGDRVTGELFF
DNA: TGTGCCAGCAGCCCCCGGGGGGACAGGGTCACCGGGGAGCTGTTTTTT

J: TRBJ2-7
D: TRBD1
length: 13
size: .
V: TRBV7-3
CDR3: CASSHDRGNEQYF
DNA: TGTGCCAGCAGCCACGACAGGGGGAACGAGCAGTACTTC

J: TRBJ1-6
D: TRBD1
length: 16
size: .
V: TRBV18
CDR3: CASSPPSDRGYSPLHF
DNA: TGTGCCAGCTCACCACCCTCGGACAGGGGGTATTCACCCCTCCACTTT

J: TRBJ2-1
D: .
length: 11
size: .
V: TRBV2
CDR3: CASSYTNEQFF
DNA: TGTGCCAGCAGTTACACCAATGAGCAGTTCTTC

J: TRBJ2-6
D: .
length: 16
size: .
V: TRBV9
CDR3: CASSLDRDSGANVLTF
DNA: TGTGCCAGCAGCCTGGATCGGGACTCTGGGGCCAACGTCCTGACTTTC

J: TRBJ2-1
D: TRBD1
length: 16
size: .
V: TRBV7-9
CDR3: CASSSDRGRGIDEQFF
DNA: TGTGCCAGCAGCTCCGACAGGGGGCGCGGTATAGATGAGCAGTTCTTC

J: TRBJ2-1
D: TRBD2
length: 17
size: .
V: TRBV7-2
CDR3: CASSLAAPTSGGLSQFF
DNA: TGTGCCAGCAGCTTAGCTGCCCCTACTAGCGGGGGTCTTTCACAGTTCTTC

J: TRBJ1-1
D: .
length: 13
size: .
V: TRBV5-4
CDR3: CASSLRRGTEAFF
DNA: TGTGCCAGCAGCTTGCGAAGGGGAACTGAAGCTTTCTTT

J: TRBJ1-4
D: TRBD1
length: 14
size: once
V: TRBV7-2
CDR3: CASSGDRDREKLFF
DNA: TGTGCCAGCAGCGGAGACAGGGACCGTGAAAAACTGTTTTTT

J: TRBJ1-6
D: .
length: 15
size: .
V: TRBV5-1
CDR3: CASSGGSSYNSPLHF
DNA: TGCGCCAGCAGCGGGGGGAGCTCCTATAATTCACCCCTCCACTTT

J: TRBJ2-7
D: .
length: 12
size: .
V: TRBV18
CDR3: CASSGWSYEQYF
DNA: TGTGCCAGCTCAGGTTGGAGTTACGAGCAGTACTTC

J: TRBJ1-2
D: .
length: 15
size: few
V: TRBV5-1
CDR3: CASSLDVTNNYGYTF
DNA: TGCGCCAGCAGCTTGGACGTCACGAACAACTATGGCTACACCTTC

J: TRBJ1-4
D: TRBD1
length: 16
size: .
V: TRBV5-1
CDR3: CASSAYGQGAGEKLFF
DNA: TGCGCCAGCAGCGCCTATGGACAGGGGGCCGGGGAAAAACTGTTTTTT

J: TRBJ2-7
D: TRBD2
length: 17
size: .
V: TRBV4-1
CDR3: CASSQIPPTSGGYVQYF
DNA: TGCGCCAGCAGCCAAATCCCACCGACTAGCGGGGGGTATGTGCAGTACTTC

J: TRBJ2-2
D: .
length: 14
size: .
V: TRBV14
CDR3: CASSQVRQVGELFF
DNA: TGTGCCAGCAGCCAAGTGAGGCAGGTCGGGGAGCTGTTTTTT

J: TRBJ2-1
D: .
length: 13
size: once
V: TRBV5-4
CDR3: CASSASPSAEQFF
DNA: TGTGCCAGCAGCGCAAGTCCTAGCGCGGAGCAGTTCTTC

J: TRBJ2-5
D: .
length: 16
size: once
V: TRBV7-2
CDR3: CASSLWSSNLQETQYF
DNA: TGTGCCAGCAGCTTATGGAGCAGCAACCTCCAAGAGACCCAGTACTTC

J: TRBJ2-7
D: .
length: 15
size: once
V: TRBV19
CDR3: CASSFPGAPSYEQYF
DNA: TGTGCCAGTAGTTTTCCCGGGGCACCCTCCTACGAGCAGTACTTC

J: TRBJ2-3
D: TRBD2
length: 16
size: .
V: TRBV9
CDR3: CASSVGTSGGTHTQYF
DNA: TGTGCCAGCAGCGTAGGGACTAGCGGGGGCACACATACGCAGTATTTT

J: TRBJ2-2
D: TRBD1
length: 18
size: few
V: TRBV24-1
CDR3: CATSEPFGQGANTGELFF
DNA: TGTGCCACCAGTGAACCTTTCGGACAGGGGGCGAACACCGGGGAGCTGTTTTTT

J: TRBJ1-4
D: .
length: 14
size: .
V: TRBV6-5
CDR3: CASSSGTLNEKLFF
DNA: TGTGCCAGCAGTTCTGGGACCTTAAACGAAAAACTGTTTTTT

J: TRBJ2-7
D: TRBD1
length: 17
size: .
V: TRBV27
CDR3: CASSFSQTGGSSYEQYF
DNA: TGTGCCAGCAGTTTTTCACAGACAGGGGGCAGCTCCTACGAGCAGTACTTC

J: TRBJ2-1
D: TRBD2
length: 15
size: once
V: TRBV2
CDR3: CASRVTSGVLNEQFF
DNA: TGTGCCAGCAGAGTCACTAGCGGGGTACTGAATGAGCAGTTCTTC

J: TRBJ2-3
D: .
length: 16
size: once
V: TRBV5-4
CDR3: CASSPRPARRSDTQYF
DNA: TGTGCCAGCAGCCCCCGACCGGCTAGGAGATCAGATACGCAGTATTTT

J: TRBJ2-1
D: TRBD2
length: 16
size: .
V: TRBV5-1
CDR3: CASSLVLAGVNNEQFF
DNA: TGCGCCAGCAGCTTGGTCCTAGCGGGGGTGAACAATGAGCAGTTCTTC

J: TRBJ2-4
D: .
length: 13
size: .
V: TRBV5-1
CDR3: CASAEGTKNIQYF
DNA: TGCGCCAGCGCGGAGGGTACCAAAAACATTCAGTACTTC

J: TRBJ2-3
D: .
length: 13
size: .
V: TRBV5-1
CDR3: CASSEGGADTQYF
DNA: TGCGCCAGCAGCGAAGGTGGGGCAGATACGCAGTATTTT

J: TRBJ1-4
D: .
length: 14
size: .
V: TRBV10-1
CDR3: CASSETPEDEKLFF
DNA: TGCGCCAGCAGTGAGACACCAGAGGATGAAAAACTGTTTTTT